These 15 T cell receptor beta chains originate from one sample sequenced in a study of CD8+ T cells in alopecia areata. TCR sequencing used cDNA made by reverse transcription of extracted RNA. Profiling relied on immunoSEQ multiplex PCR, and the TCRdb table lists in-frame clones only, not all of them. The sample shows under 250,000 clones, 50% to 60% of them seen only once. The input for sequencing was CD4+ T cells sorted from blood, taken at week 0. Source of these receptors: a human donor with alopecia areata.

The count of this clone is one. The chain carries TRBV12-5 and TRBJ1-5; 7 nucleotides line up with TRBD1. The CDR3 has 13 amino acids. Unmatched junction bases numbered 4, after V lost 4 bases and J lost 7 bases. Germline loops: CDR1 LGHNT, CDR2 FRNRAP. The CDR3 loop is CASGSTRGQPQHF. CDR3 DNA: TGTGCTAGTGGTTCGACCAGGGGGCAGCCCCAGCATTTT.

CDR3 sequence (DNA): TGTGCCTGGAGTGTAGGACTGAATAATTCACCCCTCCACTTT. Translation: CAWSVGLNNSPLHF. This chain joins TRBV30 and TRBJ1-6; D not certain. V gave up 0 bases and J gave up 5 bases, with 8 bases separating them. The CDR3 has 14 amino acids. CDR1 and CDR2 (germline): GTSNPN, SVGIG (reference sequence). Full variable domain (outside the CDR3, taken from reference TRBV30 and TRBJ1-6): SQTIHQWPATLVQPVGSPLSLECTVEGTSNPNLYWYRQAAGRGLQLLFYSVGIGQISSEVPQNLSASRPQDRQFILSSKKLLLSDSGFYLCAWSVGLNNSPLHFGNGTRLTVT.

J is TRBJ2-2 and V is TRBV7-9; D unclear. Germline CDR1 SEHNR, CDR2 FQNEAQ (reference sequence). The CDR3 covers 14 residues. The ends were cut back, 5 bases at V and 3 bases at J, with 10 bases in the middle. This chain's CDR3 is CASSSSSYTGELFF. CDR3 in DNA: TGTGCCAGCAGCAGTAGCTCATACACCGGGGAGCTGTTTTTT.

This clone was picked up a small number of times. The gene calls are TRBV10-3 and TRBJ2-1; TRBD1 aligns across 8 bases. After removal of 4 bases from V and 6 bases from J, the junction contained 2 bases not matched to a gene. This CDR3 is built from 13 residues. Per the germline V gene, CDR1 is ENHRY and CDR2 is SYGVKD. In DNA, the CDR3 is TGTGCCATCAGTGTGACAGGGGCCAATGAGCAGTTCTTC. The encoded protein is CAISVTGANEQFF.

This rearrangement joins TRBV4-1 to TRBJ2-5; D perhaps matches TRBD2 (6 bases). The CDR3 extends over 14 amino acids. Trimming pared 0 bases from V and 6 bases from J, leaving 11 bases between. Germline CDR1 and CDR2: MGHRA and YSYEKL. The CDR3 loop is CASSQDTSWQTQYF. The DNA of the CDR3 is TGCGCCAGCAGCCAAGATACTAGCTGGCAGACCCAGTACTTC.

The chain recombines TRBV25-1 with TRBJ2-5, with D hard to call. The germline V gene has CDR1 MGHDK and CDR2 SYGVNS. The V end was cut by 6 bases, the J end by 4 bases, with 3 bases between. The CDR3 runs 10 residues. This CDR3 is CASSLETQYF. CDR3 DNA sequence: TGTGCCAGCAGCTTAGAGACCCAGTACTTC.

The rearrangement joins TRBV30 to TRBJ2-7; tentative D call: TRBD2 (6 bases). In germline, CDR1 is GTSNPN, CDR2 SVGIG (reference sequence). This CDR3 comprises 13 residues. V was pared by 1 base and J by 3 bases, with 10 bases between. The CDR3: CAWSGWRDYEQYF. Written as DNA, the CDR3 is TGTGCCTGGAGTGGCTGGCGGGACTACGAGCAGTACTTC.

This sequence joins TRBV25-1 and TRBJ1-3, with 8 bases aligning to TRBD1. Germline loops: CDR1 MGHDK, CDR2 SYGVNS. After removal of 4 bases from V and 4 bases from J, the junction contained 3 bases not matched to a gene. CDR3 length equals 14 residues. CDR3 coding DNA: TGTGCCAGCAGTGGCTCAGGGGGCGGAAACACCATATATTTT. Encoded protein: CASSGSGGGNTIYF.

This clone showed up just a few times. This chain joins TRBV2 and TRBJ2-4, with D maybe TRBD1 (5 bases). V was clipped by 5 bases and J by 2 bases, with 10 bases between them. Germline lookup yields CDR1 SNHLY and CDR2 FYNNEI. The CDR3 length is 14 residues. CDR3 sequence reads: CASSRQGTKNIQYF. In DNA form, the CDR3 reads TGTGCCAGCAGTCGGCAGGGTACCAAAAACATTCAGTACTTC.

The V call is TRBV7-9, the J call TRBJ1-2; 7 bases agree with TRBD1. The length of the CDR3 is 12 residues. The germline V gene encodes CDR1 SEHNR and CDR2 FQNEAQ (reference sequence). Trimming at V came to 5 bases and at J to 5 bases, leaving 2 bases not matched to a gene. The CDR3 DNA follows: TGTGCCAGCAGCCAGACAGGGTATGGCTACACCTTC. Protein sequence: CASSQTGYGYTF.

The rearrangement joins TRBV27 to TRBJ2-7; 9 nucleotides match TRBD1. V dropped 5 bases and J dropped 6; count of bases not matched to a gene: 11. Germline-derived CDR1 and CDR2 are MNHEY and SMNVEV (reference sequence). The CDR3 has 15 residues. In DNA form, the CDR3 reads TGTGCCAGCAGTGCCTGGGACAGGGCCCAGGGCGAGCAGTACTTC. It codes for CASSAWDRAQGEQYF.

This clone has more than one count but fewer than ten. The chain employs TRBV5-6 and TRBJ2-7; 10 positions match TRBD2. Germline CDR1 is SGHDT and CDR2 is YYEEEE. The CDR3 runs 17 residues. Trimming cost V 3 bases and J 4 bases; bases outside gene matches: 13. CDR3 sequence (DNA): TGTGCCAGCAGCTGGACGGGGAGAGCGGGAGGGCCGTACGAGCAGTACTTC. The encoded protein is CASSWTGRAGGPYEQYF.

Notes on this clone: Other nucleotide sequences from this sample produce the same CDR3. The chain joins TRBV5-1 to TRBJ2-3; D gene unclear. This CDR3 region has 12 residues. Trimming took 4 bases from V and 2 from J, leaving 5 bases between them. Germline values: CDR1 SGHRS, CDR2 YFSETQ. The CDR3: CASSPDTDTQYF. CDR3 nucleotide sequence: TGCGCCAGCAGCCCCGACACAGATACGCAGTATTTT.

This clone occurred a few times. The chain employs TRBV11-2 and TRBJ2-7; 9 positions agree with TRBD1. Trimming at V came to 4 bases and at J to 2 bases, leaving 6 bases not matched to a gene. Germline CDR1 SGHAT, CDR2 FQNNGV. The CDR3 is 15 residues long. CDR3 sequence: CASSSGTGITYEQYF. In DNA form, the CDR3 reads TGTGCCAGCAGCTCCGGGACAGGGATAACCTACGAGCAGTACTTC.

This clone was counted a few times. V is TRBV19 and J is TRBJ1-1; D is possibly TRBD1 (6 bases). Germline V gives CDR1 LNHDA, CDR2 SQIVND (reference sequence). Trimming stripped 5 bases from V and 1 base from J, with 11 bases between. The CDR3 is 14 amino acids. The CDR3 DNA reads TGTGCCAGTAGTCCCAGGGGAGGGAACACTGAAGCTTTCTTT. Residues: CASSPRGGNTEAFF.